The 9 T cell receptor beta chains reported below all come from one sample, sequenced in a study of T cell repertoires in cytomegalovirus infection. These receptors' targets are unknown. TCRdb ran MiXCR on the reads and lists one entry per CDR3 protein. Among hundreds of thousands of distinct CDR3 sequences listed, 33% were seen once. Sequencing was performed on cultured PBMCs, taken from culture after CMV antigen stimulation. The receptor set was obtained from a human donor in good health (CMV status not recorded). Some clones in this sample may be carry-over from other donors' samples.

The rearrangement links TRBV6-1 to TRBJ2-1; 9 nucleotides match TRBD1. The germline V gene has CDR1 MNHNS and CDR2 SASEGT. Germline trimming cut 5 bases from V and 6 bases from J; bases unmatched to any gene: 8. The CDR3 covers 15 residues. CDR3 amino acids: CASSYTGTGSNEQFF. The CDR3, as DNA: TGTGCCAGCAGTTATACCGGGACAGGGTCCAATGAGCAGTTCTTC.

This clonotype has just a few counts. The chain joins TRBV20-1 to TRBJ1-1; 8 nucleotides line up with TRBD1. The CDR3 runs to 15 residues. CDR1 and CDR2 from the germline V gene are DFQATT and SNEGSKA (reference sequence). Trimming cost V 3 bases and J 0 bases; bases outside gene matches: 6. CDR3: CSASRQGIMNTEAFF. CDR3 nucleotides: TGCAGTGCTAGCAGACAGGGGATAATGAACACTGAAGCTTTCTTT.

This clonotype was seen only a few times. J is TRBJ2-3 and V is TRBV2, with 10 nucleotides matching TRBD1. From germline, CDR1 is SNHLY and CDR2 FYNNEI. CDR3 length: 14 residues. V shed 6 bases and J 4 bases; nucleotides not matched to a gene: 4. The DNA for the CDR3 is TGTGCCAGCAGAAGGGGACAGGGGTCAGATACGCAGTATTTT. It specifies CASRRGQGSDTQYF. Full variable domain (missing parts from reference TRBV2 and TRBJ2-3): EPEVTQTPSHQVTQMGQEVILRCVPISNHLYFYWYRQILGQKVEFLVSFYNNEISEKSEIFDDQFSVERPDGSNFTLKIRSTKLEDSAMYFCASRRGQGSDTQYFGPGTRLTVL.

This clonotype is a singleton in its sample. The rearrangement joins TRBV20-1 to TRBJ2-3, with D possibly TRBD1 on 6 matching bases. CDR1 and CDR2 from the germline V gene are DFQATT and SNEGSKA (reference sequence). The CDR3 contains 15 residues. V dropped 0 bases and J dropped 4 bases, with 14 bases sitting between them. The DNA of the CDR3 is TGCAGTGCTAGAGAGCCCAGGGGCGTCTCAGATACGCAGTATTTT. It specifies CSAREPRGVSDTQYF.

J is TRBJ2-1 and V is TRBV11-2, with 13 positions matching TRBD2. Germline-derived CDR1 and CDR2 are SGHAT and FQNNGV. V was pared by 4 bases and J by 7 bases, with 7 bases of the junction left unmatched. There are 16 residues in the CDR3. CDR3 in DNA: TGTGCCAGCAGCTCATGGACTAGCGGGAGTCAGAATGAGCAGTTCTTC. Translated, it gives CASSSWTSGSQNEQFF. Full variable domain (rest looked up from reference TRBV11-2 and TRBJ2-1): EAGVAQSPRYKIIEKRQSVAFWCNPISGHATLYWYQQILGQGPKLLIQFQNNGVVDDSQLPKDRFSAERLKGVDSTLKIQPAKLEDSAVYLCASSSWTSGSQNEQFFGPGTRLTVL.

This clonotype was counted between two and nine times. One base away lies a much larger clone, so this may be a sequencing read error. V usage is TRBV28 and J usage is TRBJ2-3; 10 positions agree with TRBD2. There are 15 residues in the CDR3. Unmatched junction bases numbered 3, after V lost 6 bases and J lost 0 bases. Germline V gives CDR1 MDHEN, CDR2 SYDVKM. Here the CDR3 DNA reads TGTGCCAGCAGCCCTAGCGGGGGTAGCACAGATACGCAGTATTTT. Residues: CASSPSGGSTDTQYF.

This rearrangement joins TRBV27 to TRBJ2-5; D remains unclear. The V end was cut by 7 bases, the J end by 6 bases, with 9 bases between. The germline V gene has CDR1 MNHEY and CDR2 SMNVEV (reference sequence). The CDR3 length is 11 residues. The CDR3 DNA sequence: TGTGCCAGCACCAAAGGGCAGACCCAGTACTTC. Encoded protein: CASTKGQTQYF.

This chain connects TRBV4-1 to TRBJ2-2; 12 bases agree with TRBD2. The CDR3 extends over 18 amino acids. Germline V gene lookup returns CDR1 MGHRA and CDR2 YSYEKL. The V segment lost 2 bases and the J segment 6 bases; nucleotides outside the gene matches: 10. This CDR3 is CASSQPLAGGGLAGELFF. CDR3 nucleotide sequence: TGCGCCAGCAGCCAACCTCTAGCGGGAGGGGGCCTAGCCGGGGAGCTGTTTTTT.

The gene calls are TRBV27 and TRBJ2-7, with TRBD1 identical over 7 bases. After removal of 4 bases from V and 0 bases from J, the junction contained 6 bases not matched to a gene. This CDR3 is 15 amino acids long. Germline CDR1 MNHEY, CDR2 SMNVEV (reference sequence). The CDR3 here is CASSWQRQGSYEQYF. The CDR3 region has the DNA TGTGCCAGCAGTTGGCAAAGACAGGGCTCCTACGAGCAGTACTTC.